This T cell receptor beta chain was obtained from a study of control samples from healthy donors and cancer patients. Sequenced by immunoSEQ multiplex PCR; TCRdb stores in-frame clones only, minus some. This table has some 140,000 clones, about 94% appearing once. CDR1 is SNHLY, CDR2 FYNNEI, per germline. Trimming cost V 3 bases and J 5 bases; bases outside gene matches: 4. This CDR3 is built from 14 residues. Sample: blood. The sequence was obtained from a man in his forties in good health. J is TRBJ2-5 and V is TRBV2; 9 nucleotides line up with TRBD1. As DNA, the CDR3 is TGTGCCAGCAGTGACGGGACAGGGTTGGAGACCCAGTACTTC. This sequence encodes CASSDGTGLETQYF.